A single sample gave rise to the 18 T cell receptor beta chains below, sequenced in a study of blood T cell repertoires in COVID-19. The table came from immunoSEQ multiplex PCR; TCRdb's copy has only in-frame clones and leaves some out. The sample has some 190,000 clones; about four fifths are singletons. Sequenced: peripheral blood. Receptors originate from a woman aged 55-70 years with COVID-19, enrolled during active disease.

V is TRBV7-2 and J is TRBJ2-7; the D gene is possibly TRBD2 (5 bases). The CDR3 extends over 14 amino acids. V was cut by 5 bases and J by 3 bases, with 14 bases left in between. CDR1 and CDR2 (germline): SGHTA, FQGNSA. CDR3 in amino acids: CASSRDLAFYEQYF. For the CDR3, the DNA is TGTGCCAGCAGCCGGGATCTCGCTTTCTACGAGCAGTACTTC.

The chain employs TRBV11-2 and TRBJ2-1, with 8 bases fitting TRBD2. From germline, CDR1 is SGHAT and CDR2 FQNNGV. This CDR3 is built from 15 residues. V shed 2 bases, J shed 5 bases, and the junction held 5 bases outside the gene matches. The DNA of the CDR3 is TGTGCCAGCAGCTTATTGATTAGCGGGAACAATGAGCAGTTCTTC. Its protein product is CASSLLISGNNEQFF.

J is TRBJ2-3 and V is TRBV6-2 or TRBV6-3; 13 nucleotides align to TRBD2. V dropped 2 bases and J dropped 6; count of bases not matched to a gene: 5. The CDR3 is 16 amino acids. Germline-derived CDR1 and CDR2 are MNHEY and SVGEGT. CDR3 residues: CASSYQGLAGRDTQYF. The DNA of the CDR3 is TGTGCCAGCAGTTACCAGGGACTAGCGGGACGGGATACGCAGTATTTT.

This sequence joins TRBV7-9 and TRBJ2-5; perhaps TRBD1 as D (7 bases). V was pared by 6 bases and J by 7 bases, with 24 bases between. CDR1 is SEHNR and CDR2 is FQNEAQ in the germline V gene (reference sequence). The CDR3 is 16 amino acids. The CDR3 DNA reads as TGTGCCAGCAGTGACAATCTCCAGGGGGGCGTAGGGACCCAGTACTTC. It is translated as CASSDNLQGGVGTQYF.

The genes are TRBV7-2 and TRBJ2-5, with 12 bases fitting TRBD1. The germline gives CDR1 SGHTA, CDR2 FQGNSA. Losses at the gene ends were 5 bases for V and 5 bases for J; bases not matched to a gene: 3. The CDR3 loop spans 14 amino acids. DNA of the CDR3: TGTGCCAGCAGCCGCGGGACAGGGGGCGAGACCCAGTACTTC. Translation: CASSRGTGGETQYF.

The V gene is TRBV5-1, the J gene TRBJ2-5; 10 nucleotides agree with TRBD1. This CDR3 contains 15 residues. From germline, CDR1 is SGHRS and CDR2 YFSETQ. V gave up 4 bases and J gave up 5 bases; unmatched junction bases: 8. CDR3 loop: CASSATGGAGETQYF. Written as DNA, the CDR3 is TGCGCCAGCAGCGCGACAGGGGGCGCAGGGGAGACCCAGTACTTC.

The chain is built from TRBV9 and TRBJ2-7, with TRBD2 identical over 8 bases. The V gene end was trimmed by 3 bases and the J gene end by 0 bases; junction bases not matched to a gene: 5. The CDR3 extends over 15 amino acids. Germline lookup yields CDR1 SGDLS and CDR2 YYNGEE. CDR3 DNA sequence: TGTGCCAGCAGCGCTAGCGGGTGGAGCTCCTACGAGCAGTACTTC. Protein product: CASSASGWSSYEQYF.

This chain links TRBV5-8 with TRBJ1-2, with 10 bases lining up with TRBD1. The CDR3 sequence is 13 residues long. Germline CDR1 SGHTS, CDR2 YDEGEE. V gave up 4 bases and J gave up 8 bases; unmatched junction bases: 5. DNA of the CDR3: TGTGCCAGCAGCCGGACAGGGGGTGTCGGCTACACCTTC. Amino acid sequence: CASSRTGGVGYTF. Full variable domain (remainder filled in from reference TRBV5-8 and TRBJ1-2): EAGVTQSPTHLIKTRGQQATLRCSPISGHTSVYWYQQALGLGLQFLLWYDEGEERNRGNFPPRFSGRQFPNYSSELNVNALELEDSALYLCASSRTGGVGYTFGSGTRLTVV.

CDR3 bases: TGCGCCAGCAGCCCAAGGACTGGGAATAATTCACCCCTCCACTTT. Translation: CASSPRTGNNSPLHF. This chain uses TRBV5-1 with TRBJ1-6, with D unclear. V shed 4 bases and J shed 5 bases, with 13 bases lying between them. The V gene's germline CDR1 is SGHRS and CDR2 YFSETQ. The CDR3 consists of 15 residues.

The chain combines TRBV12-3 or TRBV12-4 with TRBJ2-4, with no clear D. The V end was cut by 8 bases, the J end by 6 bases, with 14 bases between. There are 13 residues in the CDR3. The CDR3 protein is CASGQVPLNIQYF. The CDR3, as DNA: TGTGCCAGCGGCCAGGTTCCTTTAAACATTCAGTACTTC.

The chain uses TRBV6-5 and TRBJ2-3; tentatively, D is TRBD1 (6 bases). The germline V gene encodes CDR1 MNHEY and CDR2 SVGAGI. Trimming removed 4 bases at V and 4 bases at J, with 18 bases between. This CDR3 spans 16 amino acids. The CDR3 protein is CASSSRDIPRPDTQYF. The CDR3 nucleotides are TGTGCCAGCAGTTCTCGGGACATCCCACGACCAGATACGCAGTATTTT.

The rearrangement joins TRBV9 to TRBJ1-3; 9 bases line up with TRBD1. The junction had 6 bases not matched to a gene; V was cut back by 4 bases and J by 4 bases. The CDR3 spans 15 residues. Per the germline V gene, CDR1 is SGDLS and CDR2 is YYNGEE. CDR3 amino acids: CASSFRTGAGNTIYF. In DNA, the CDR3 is TGTGCCAGCAGCTTTAGGACAGGGGCCGGAAACACCATATATTTT.

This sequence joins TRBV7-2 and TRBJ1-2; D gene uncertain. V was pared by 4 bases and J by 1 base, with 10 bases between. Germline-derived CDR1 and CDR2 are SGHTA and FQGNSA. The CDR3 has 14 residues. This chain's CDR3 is CASSSQTNNYGYTF. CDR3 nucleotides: TGTGCCAGCAGCTCACAGACCAATAACTATGGCTACACCTTC.

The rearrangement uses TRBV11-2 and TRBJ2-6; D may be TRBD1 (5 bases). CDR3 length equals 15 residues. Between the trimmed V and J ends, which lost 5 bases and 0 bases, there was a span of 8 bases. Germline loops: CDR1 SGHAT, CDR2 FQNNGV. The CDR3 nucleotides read TGTGCCAGCAGCCAGACAGCCTCTGGGGCCAACGTCCTGACTTTC. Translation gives CASSQTASGANVLTF.

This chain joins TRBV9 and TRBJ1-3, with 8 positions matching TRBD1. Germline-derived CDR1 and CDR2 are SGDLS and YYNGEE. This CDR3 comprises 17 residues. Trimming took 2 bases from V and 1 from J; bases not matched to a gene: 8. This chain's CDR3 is CASSVFEQGASGNTIYF. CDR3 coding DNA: TGTGCCAGCAGCGTTTTTGAGCAGGGGGCATCTGGAAACACCATATATTTT.

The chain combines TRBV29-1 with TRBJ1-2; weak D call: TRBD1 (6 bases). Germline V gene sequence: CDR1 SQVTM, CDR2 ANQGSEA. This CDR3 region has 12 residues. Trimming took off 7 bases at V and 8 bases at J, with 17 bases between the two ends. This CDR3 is CSGGQAGRGYTF. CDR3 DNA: TGCAGCGGGGGGCAGGCCGGAAGAGGCTACACCTTC.

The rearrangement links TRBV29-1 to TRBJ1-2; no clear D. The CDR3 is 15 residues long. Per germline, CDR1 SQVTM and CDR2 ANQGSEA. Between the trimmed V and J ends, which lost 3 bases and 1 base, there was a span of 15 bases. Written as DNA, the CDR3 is TGCAGCGTTGATCTTATCCACAGTATTAACTATGGCTACACCTTC. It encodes CSVDLIHSINYGYTF.

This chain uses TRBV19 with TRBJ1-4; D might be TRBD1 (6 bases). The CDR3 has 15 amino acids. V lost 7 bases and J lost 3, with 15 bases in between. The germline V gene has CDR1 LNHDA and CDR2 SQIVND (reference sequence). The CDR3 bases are TGTGCCAGTACCACGACCGGGGGGCCTAATGAAAAACTGTTTTTT. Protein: CASTTTGGPNEKLFF.